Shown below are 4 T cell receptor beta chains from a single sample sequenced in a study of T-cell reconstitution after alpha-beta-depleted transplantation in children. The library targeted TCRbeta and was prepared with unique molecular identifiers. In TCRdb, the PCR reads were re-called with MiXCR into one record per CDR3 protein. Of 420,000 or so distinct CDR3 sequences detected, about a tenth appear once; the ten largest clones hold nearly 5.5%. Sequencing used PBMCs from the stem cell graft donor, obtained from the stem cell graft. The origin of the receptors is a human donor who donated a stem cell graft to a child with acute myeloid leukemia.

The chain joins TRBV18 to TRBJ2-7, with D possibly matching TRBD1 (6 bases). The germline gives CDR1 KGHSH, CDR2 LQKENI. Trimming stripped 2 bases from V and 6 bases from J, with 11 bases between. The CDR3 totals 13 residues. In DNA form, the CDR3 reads TGTGCCAGCTCACCAGACAGGAATCGCGAGCAGTACTTC. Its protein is CASSPDRNREQYF.

The CDR3 DNA sequence: TGTGCCAGCAGTTTATTCCAAGGGGGAACTGAAGCTTTCTTT. Translation gives CASSLFQGGTEAFF. The chain has TRBV27 and TRBJ1-1, with D perhaps matching TRBD1 (6 bases). CDR3 length: 14 amino acids. The V gene lost 1 base and the J gene lost 5 bases, with 11 bases spanning the gap. The V gene's germline CDR1 is MNHEY and CDR2 SMNVEV (reference sequence).

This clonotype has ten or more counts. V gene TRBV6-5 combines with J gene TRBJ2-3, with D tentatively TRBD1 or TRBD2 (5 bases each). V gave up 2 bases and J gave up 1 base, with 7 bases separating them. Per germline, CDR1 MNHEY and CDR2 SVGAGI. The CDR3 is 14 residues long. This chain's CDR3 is CASSYQGGTDTQYF. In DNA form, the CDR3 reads TGTGCCAGCAGTTACCAGGGAGGCACAGATACGCAGTATTTT.

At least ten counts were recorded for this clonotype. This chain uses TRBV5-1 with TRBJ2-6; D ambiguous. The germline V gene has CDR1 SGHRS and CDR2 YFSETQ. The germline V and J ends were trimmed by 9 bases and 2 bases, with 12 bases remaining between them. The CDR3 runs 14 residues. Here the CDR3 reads CATSDPTGANVLTF. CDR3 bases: TGCGCCACCAGTGATCCCACTGGGGCCAACGTCCTGACTTTC.